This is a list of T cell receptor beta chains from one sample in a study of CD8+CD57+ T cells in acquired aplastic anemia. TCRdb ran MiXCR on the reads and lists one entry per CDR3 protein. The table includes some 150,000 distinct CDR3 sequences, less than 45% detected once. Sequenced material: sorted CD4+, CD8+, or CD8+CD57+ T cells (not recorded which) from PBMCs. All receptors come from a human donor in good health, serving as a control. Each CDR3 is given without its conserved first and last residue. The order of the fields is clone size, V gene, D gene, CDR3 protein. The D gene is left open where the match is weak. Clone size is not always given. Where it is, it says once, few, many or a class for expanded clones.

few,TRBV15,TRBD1,ATSRGQGYYGYT
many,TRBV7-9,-,ASSPRQGETQY
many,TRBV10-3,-,ASSELAGITYEQY
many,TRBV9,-,ASSVESWTEAF
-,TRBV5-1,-,ASSSSGGYT
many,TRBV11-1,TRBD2,ASSLARDSGRAGELF
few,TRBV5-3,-,ASIPQGRLDGELF
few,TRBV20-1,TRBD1,SAMTGGSLYNEQF
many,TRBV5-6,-,ASSSWSIRSNQPQH
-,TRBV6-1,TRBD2,ACRLLAGTIKTQY
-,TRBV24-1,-,ATSGPGPLGYGYT
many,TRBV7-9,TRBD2,ASSPLGLAGYNEQF
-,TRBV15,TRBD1,ATSRKGQNYGYT
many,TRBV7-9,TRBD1,ASSLDRPGNTIY
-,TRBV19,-,ASTLHDTEAF
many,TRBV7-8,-,ASSLNRVQETQY
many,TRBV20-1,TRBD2,SANKREGWTGELF
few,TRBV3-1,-,ASSQERRNTEAF
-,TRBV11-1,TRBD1,ASSLTPGQGSDTQY
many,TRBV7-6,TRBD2,ASSLEAGGYEQY
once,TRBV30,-,AWSRTDDTEAF
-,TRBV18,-,ASSLPRNEQY
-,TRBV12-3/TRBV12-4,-,ASSSGLEQY
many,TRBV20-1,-,SARDGRGSTEAF
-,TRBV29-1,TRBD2,SVRWRGYNEQF
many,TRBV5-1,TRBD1,ASSLVQGTGNGYT
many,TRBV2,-,ASSQKQGNEQF
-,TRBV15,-,ATSRDRGPDTQY
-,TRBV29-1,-,NVGRRETQY
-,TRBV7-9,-,ASSAWNSGNTIY
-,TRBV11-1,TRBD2,ASSPPSAGGPNEQY
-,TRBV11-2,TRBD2,ASNLDSAGRAFGEQF
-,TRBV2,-,ASSAQGNTIY
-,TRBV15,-,ATSSWDNSYEQY
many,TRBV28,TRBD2,ASSTSGGYNEQF
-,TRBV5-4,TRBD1,ASSFIWDRGLYNEQF
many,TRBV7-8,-,ASSSRSTGQYTEAF
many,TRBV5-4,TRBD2,ASSSGLALRGVETQY
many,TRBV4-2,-,ASSQDPTGPQI
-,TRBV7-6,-,ASSLDVGSPLH
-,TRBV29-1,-,SVARGPYEQY
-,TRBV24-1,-,ATSATGLYGYT
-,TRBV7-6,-,ASSLGSYQH
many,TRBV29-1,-,SVGDGGLGQPQH
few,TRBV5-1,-,ASSFTGRNTEAF
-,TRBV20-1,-,SAQTQSYGYT
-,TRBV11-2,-,ASSFLGVETEAF
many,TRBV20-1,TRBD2,SARILAGAHSYEQY
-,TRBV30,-,AWLYRESGNTIY
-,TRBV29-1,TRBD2,SVTSGTRPYEQY
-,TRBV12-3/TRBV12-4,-,ASTQIPGGGYT
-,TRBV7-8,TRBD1,ASSLRDRGIYEQY
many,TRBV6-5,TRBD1,ASRGHRGFNQPQH
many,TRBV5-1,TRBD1,ASSFLQGLDSPLH
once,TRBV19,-,ASSKSGPLH